Listed below are T cell receptor beta chains from one sample, sequenced in a study of vaccination effects on CD4 cells after COVID-19. The repertoire was sequenced with immunoSEQ multiplex PCR; TCRdb's copy has only in-frame clones and lacks some. The table includes 67,000 or so clones, approximately 79% detected once. These receptors are not linked to any known antigen. The material was CD4+ T cells from PBMCs cultured with HCoV-OC43 spike peptides, obtained before COVID-19 vaccination. These receptors were collected from a human donor who received a COVID-19 vaccine. Each CDR3 is given with its conserved first and last residue. D genes are given only for firm matches. Clone size is given for some rows only: seen once, a few or many times, or a class if the clone is expanded.

>NA|TRBV7-3|TRBD2|TRBJ2-1
TGTGCCAGCAGCTTCGGCGGGGGGGCAAACAATGAGCAGTTCTTC
CASSFGGGANNEQFF
>NA|TRBV27|NA|TRBJ1-2
TGTGCCAGCAGTTTCCGGGGGGGCTATGGCTACACCTTC
CASSFRGGYGYTF
>few|TRBV7-2|TRBD1|TRBJ1-6
TGTGCCAGCAGCCCACAGGGGGCCCGCAGGCCCCTCCACTTT
CASSPQGARRPLHF
>NA|TRBV10-1|TRBD2|TRBJ2-1
TGCGCCAGCAGTGTCAGCGGGGGGCTAAGCGAGCAGTTCTTC
CASSVSGGLSEQFF
>NA|TRBV15|NA|TRBJ2-1
TGTGCCACCAGCAGAGATAGGTACCAGGGTGAAATCTTC
CATSRDRYQGEIF
>NA|TRBV25-1|NA|TRBJ1-4
TGTGCCAGCCGCGAGCGGGCTAATGAAAAACTGTTTTTT
CASRERANEKLFF
>few|TRBV5-1|NA|TRBJ2-2
TGCGCCAGCAGCGCCTCCACCCGGGTGGACGGGGAGCTGTTTTTT
CASSASTRVDGELFF
>NA|TRBV19|NA|TRBJ1-5
TGTGCCAGTACGGGGACCCGGAGTGGGCCCCAGCATTTT
CASTGTRSGPQHF
>NA|TRBV29-1|NA|TRBJ2-1
TGCAGCGTTGAAGAGGGGCGCAATGAGCAGTTCTTC
CSVEEGRNEQFF
>NA|TRBV7-3|NA|TRBJ1-4
TGTGCCAGCAGACGAGGGCAGGGTGTTAATGAAAAACTGTTTTTT
CASRRGQGVNEKLFF
>NA|TRBV3-1/TRBV3-2|TRBD2|TRBJ2-2
TGTGCCAGTCTTGGGAGGGGGAACACCGGGGAGCTGTTTTTT
CASLGRGNTGELFF
>NA|TRBV10-1|TRBD1|TRBJ2-5
TGCGCCAGCAGTGACAGGGGGCTAGAGACCCAGTACTTC
CASSDRGLETQYF
>NA|TRBV2|NA|TRBJ1-1
TGTGCCAGCAGCGGGGGGGGTGGACAGTATAACACTGAAGCTTTCTTT
CASSGGGGQYNTEAFF
>NA|TRBV6-5|NA|TRBJ1-2
TGTGCCAGCAGTTATGGGCGTAACTATGGCTACACCTTC
CASSYGRNYGYTF
>once|TRBV27|TRBD1|TRBJ2-6
TGTGCCAGCAGTTCCCACGGGACAGGGGGTCCGGCTGGGGCCAACGTCCTGACTTTC
CASSSHGTGGPAGANVLTF
>NA|TRBV19|TRBD1|TRBJ1-2
TGTGCCAGTAGTGGCCGGGACAGGGGTCCCTATGGCTACACCTTC
CASSGRDRGPYGYTF
>NA|TRBV30|TRBD1|TRBJ1-3
TGTGCCTGGTTAAGCCCAGGGGGCGCGGGCGGAAACACCATATATTTT
CAWLSPGGAGGNTIYF
>once|TRBV2|NA|TRBJ2-6
TGTGCCAGCAGTGAAACTCCCTTGGCATCCAGCTCTGGGGCCAACGTCCTGACTTTC
CASSETPLASSSGANVLTF
>few|TRBV6-5|NA|TRBJ2-1
TGTGCCAGCAGTTACGGAGGAGGAAGGACCTACAATGAGCAGTTCTTC
CASSYGGGRTYNEQFF
>NA|TRBV7-2|NA|TRBJ2-4
TGTGCCAGCAGGAAGGACAGCAACCAAAACATTCAGTACTTC
CASRKDSNQNIQYF
>NA|TRBV18|NA|TRBJ1-4
TGTGCCAGCTCACCTAGGGGAGCAACTAATGAAAAACTGTTTTTT
CASSPRGATNEKLFF
>NA|TRBV6-2/TRBV6-3|NA|TRBJ1-1
TGTGCCAGCAGTTATAACACGGGAACAAGTGAAGCTTTCTTT
CASSYNTGTSEAFF
>NA|TRBV11-3|NA|TRBJ2-1
TGTGCCAGCAGCTTAAGGGCAGGGTCCTACAATGAGCAGTTCTTC
CASSLRAGSYNEQFF
>once|TRBV29-1|TRBD2|TRBJ2-3
TGCAGCGTTGAGATAGCGGGGACGGGCACAGATACGCAGTATTTT
CSVEIAGTGTDTQYF
>few|TRBV12-3/TRBV12-4|TRBD1|TRBJ2-2
TGTGCCAGCGGGACAGTAGGGGCCGGGGAGCTGTTTTTT
CASGTVGAGELFF
>NA|TRBV24-1|TRBD1|TRBJ2-1
TGTGCCACCAGTGATTTTAGGACAGGGGTAAATGAGCAGTTCTTC
CATSDFRTGVNEQFF
>NA|TRBV10-3|NA|TRBJ2-1
TGTGCCATCAGACCCTATACTAGGGATGAGCAGTTCTTC
CAIRPYTRDEQFF
>NA|TRBV7-9|TRBD1|TRBJ2-1
TGTGCCAGCAGCCGAACGGACAGGGTGGAGTTCTTC
CASSRTDRVEFF
>NA|TRBV6-5|TRBD1|TRBJ2-5
TGTGCCAGCAGCCGCGACAGGGAAGAGACCCAGTACTTC
CASSRDREETQYF
>NA|TRBV12-3/TRBV12-4|NA|TRBJ2-5
TGTGCCAGCAGTTTATTAGAGACCCAGTACTTC
CASSLLETQYF
>NA|TRBV5-4|NA|TRBJ1-2
TGTGCCAGCAGCTTGGGGCAGGGGAACTATGGCTACACCTTC
CASSLGQGNYGYTF
>NA|TRBV3-1/TRBV3-2|TRBD1|TRBJ2-4
TGTGCCAGCAGCCAAGGGGGATTCCGGGACAGCCAAGGCAAAAACATTCAGTACTTC
CASSQGGFRDSQGKNIQYF
>NA|TRBV4-1|NA|TRBJ2-2
TGCGCCAGCAGCCAAGAAGTGGGCGGGACACCCGGGGAGCTGTTTTTT
CASSQEVGGTPGELFF
>NA|TRBV30|NA|TRBJ1-5
TGTGCCTGGAGTAGTGGCAGGAGCAATCAGCCCCAGCATTTT
CAWSSGRSNQPQHF
>NA|TRBV5-8|NA|TRBJ2-2
TGTGCCAGCAGCGCCGTCGGGGTGGACACCGGGGAGCTGTTTTTT
CASSAVGVDTGELFF
>NA|TRBV28|NA|TRBJ1-2
TGTGCCAGCAGTTTTTTAAACTATGGCTACACCTTC
CASSFLNYGYTF
>NA|TRBV18|NA|TRBJ2-5
TGTGCCAGCTCACTAAGACAGGTCCAAGAGACCCAGTACTTC
CASSLRQVQETQYF
>few|TRBV9|TRBD1|TRBJ1-6
TGTGCCAGCAGCCCCTCGGGACAGATCTATAATTCACCCCTCCACTTT
CASSPSGQIYNSPLHF
>NA|TRBV19|NA|TRBJ1-2
TGTGCCACCTACGACTACCTGGGGGGGGCGAAAAATAGAAACTATGGCTACACCTTC
CATYDYLGGAKNRNYGYTF
>NA|TRBV5-4|NA|TRBJ2-5
TGTGCCAGCAGCTTGGCCGCTAGCGACCAAGAGACCCAGTACTTC
CASSLAASDQETQYF
>NA|TRBV19|NA|TRBJ1-5
TGTGCCAGTAGTTTACAGGGAGGCAATCAGCCCCAGCATTTT
CASSLQGGNQPQHF
>NA|TRBV5-4|NA|TRBJ1-6
TGTGCCAGCAGCCCGTCGGGGGGTTCACCCCTCCACTTT
CASSPSGGSPLHF
>NA|TRBV9|TRBD1|TRBJ1-2
TGTGCCAGCAGCGCACAGGGGAACGGGGGCTACACCTTC
CASSAQGNGGYTF
>once|TRBV6-6|NA|TRBJ1-1
TGTGCCAGCAGTCCTCAGAGTGAAGCTTTCTTT
CASSPQSEAFF
>NA|TRBV5-1|NA|TRBJ2-3
TGCGCCAGCAGCTTGGAAAAGGGCTCCCGGGATACGCAGTATTTT
CASSLEKGSRDTQYF